Presented here are 27 T cell receptor beta chains from one specimen sequenced in a study of glioma-infiltrating T cells after dendritic cell vaccination. This table comes from immunoSEQ multiplex PCR, and its TCRdb copy is limited to in-frame clones, with some not included. The top ten hold under 2.5% of the sample, which has about 73,000 clones, roughly four fifths seen once. The material sequenced was blood, taken before dendritic cell vaccination. The receptors come from a human donor with glioblastoma.

The V call is TRBV2, the J call TRBJ2-2; the D gene is possibly TRBD1 (5 bases). The CDR3 is 16 residues long. Trimming cost V 4 bases and J 4 bases, with 16 bases left between them. CDR1 SNHLY and CDR2 FYNNEI come from the germline V gene. DNA of the CDR3: TGTGCCAGCAGTGGCGTCCCCCCACAGGCCACCGGGGAGCTGTTTTTT. Residues: CASSGVPPQATGELFF.

The gene calls are TRBV6-5 and TRBJ1-2, with a possible D match to TRBD1 (6 bases). The CDR3 runs to 14 residues. V lost 8 bases, J lost 4 bases, and 17 bases lay in between. Germline V gives CDR1 MNHEY, CDR2 SVGAGI. CDR3 protein: CASGRGGGIYGYTF. The CDR3 nucleotides are TGTGCCAGCGGGAGGGGGGGAGGGATCTATGGCTACACCTTC.

V usage is TRBV2 and J usage is TRBJ2-1; a weak D match, TRBD2 (7 bases). CDR3 length: 14 amino acids. Germline lookup yields CDR1 SNHLY and CDR2 FYNNEI. With 4 bases removed from V and 8 bases from J, the gap between germline ends came to 15 bases. The CDR3: CASSGAGAPYEQFF. The CDR3 DNA follows: TGTGCCAGCAGTGGGGCGGGGGCTCCCTATGAGCAGTTCTTC.

The chain carries TRBV18 and TRBJ1-1, with D uncertain. CDR3 size: 16 residues. Germline V gene data show CDR1 as KGHSH and CDR2 as LQKENI. Trimming took off 2 bases at V and 1 base at J, with 14 bases between the two ends. Here the CDR3 DNA reads TGTGCCAGCTCACCAGTACGGGGTCAGCCGAACACTGAAGCTTTCTTT. It codes for CASSPVRGQPNTEAFF.

The DNA of the CDR3 is TGTGCCAGCAGACTGGGACTAGCGGGGGGTCAGACCCAGTACTTC. Encoded protein: CASRLGLAGGQTQYF. This chain connects TRBV2 to TRBJ2-5; 15 bases agree with TRBD2. Germline CDR1 and CDR2: SNHLY and FYNNEI. This CDR3 is built from 15 residues. Trimming at V came to 6 bases and at J to 6 bases, leaving 5 bases not matched to a gene.

The chain recombines TRBV27 with TRBJ1-5; the match to TRBD1 covers 9 bases. Germline CDR1 reads MNHEY; CDR2 reads SMNVEV (reference sequence). J gave up 0 bases and V 6 bases, and 6 bases lay outside the gene matches. The CDR3 covers 16 residues. In DNA form, the CDR3 reads TGTGCCAGCAGATTACAGGGGGCGGATAGCAATCAGCCCCAGCATTTT. Residues: CASRLQGADSNQPQHF.

The V call is TRBV19, the J call TRBJ1-1, with no clear D. Looked up from germline, CDR1 is LNHDA and CDR2 is SQIVND (reference sequence). The CDR3 spans 14 residues. V was pared by 6 bases and J by 1 base, with 12 bases between. The CDR3 nucleotides are TGTGCCAGTAGGGCTGGCACCAGGAACACTGAAGCTTTCTTT. It specifies CASRAGTRNTEAFF.

J is TRBJ1-1 and V is TRBV7-9; D perhaps matches TRBD1 (5 bases). Germline-derived CDR1 and CDR2 are SEHNR and FQNEAQ (reference sequence). V was trimmed by 5 bases and J by 5 bases, leaving 12 bases between them. This CDR3 region has 13 residues. The CDR3 DNA sequence: TGTGCCAGCAGCGCGAATCAGGGAACTGAAGCTTTCTTT. It encodes CASSANQGTEAFF.

The rearrangement uses TRBV6-1 and TRBJ1-1, with no clear D. The CDR3 length is 14 residues. Germline CDR1 is MNHNS and CDR2 is SASEGT. Trimming took 1 base from V and 2 from J, leaving 8 bases between them. CDR3 loop: CASSEGRSNTEAFF. In DNA, the CDR3 is TGTGCCAGCAGTGAAGGTCGGAGTAACACTGAAGCTTTCTTT.

The chain combines TRBV6-6 with TRBJ1-3; D is uncertain. Trimming removed 0 bases at V and 4 bases at J, with 13 bases between. Germline lookup yields CDR1 MNHNY and CDR2 SVGAGI (reference sequence). There are 16 residues in the CDR3. In DNA form, the CDR3 reads TGTGCCAGCAGTTACTCGCCCTTGAGTACCGGAAACACCATATATTTT. It encodes CASSYSPLSTGNTIYF.

The chain carries TRBV6-1 and TRBJ1-6, with D tentatively TRBD1 (5 bases). The ends were cut back, 1 base at V and 0 bases at J, with 13 bases in the middle. The V gene's germline CDR1 is MNHNS and CDR2 SASEGT. The CDR3 totals 18 residues. The CDR3 protein is CASSEGDFPSSYNSPLHF. CDR3 DNA: TGTGCCAGCAGTGAAGGGGACTTCCCGAGCTCCTATAATTCACCCCTCCACTTT.

The chain uses TRBV11-2 and TRBJ2-4; TRBD1 is a possible D gene (6 bases). Trimming took 0 bases from V and 8 from J, leaving 8 bases between them. The CDR3 totals 13 residues. The germline V gene encodes CDR1 SGHAT and CDR2 FQNNGV. The chain's CDR3 is CASSLDRGDIQYF. The CDR3, as DNA: TGTGCCAGCAGCTTAGACAGGGGAGACATTCAGTACTTC.

With respect to this clone: One junction end does not reproduce the germline sequence, and a read error may be involved. The chain is built from TRBV19 and TRBJ2-6, with TRBD2 as a possible D gene (6 bases). The CDR3 runs 11 residues. Germline-derived CDR1 and CDR2 are LNHDA and SQIVND (reference sequence). CDR3 DNA: TGCGGGAGCTCTGGGGCCAACGTCCTGACTTTC. This sequence encodes CGSSGANVLTF. Supplemented by reference TRBV19 and TRBJ2-6, the full variable domain reads DGGITQSPKYLFRKEGQNVTLSCEQNLNHDAMYWYRQDPGQGLRLIYYSQIVNDFQKGDIAEGYSVSREKKESFPLTVTSAQKNPTAFYLCGSSGANVLTFGAGSRLTVL.

The rearrangement uses TRBV14 and TRBJ2-3, with TRBD2 identical over 8 bases. From germline, CDR1 is SGHDN and CDR2 FVKESK. J was trimmed by 2 bases and V by 0 bases; bases with no gene match: 4. The CDR3 spans 16 residues. CDR3 coding DNA: TGTGCCAGCAGCCAAGACCGGGGGGGAGACACAGATACGCAGTATTTT. It encodes CASSQDRGGDTDTQYF.

This chain connects TRBV5-4 to TRBJ2-1; D perhaps matches TRBD2 (5 bases). Germline V gene sequence: CDR1 SGHNT, CDR2 YYREEE (reference sequence). The CDR3 covers 16 residues. Trimming pared 4 bases from V and 6 bases from J, leaving 20 bases between. CDR3 sequence reads: CASSVDYSATLNEQFF. The CDR3 DNA is TGTGCCAGCAGCGTCGACTACTCCGCCACACTCAATGAGCAGTTCTTC.

This clone was detected only once. The chain uses TRBV13 and TRBJ2-5, with D maybe TRBD2 (6 bases). This CDR3 contains 15 residues. Germline loops: CDR1 PRHDT, CDR2 FYEKMQ (reference sequence). The V end lost 1 base, the J end lost 2 bases, and 11 bases lay between the germline ends. Here the CDR3 reads CASSLDSGRQETQYF. The CDR3 region has the DNA TGTGCCAGCAGCTTAGACAGCGGGCGGCAAGAGACCCAGTACTTC.

The V call is TRBV19, the J call TRBJ2-7, with D possibly matching TRBD1 (6 bases). Germline V gives CDR1 LNHDA, CDR2 SQIVND (reference sequence). This CDR3 spans 14 amino acids. V was trimmed by 4 bases and J by 1 base, leaving 11 bases between them. CDR3 in DNA: TGTGCCAGTAGTAATACAGGGTTTTCCTACGAGCAGTACTTC. Protein product: CASSNTGFSYEQYF.

V is TRBV6-5 and J is TRBJ1-4; D is uncertain. The V and J ends lost 5 bases and 6 bases respectively, with 13 bases between them. This CDR3 spans 14 amino acids. Looked up from germline, CDR1 is MNHEY and CDR2 is SVGAGI. CDR3 residues: CASSDGRLYEKLFF. The CDR3 DNA reads TGTGCCAGCAGTGATGGCAGGCTCTATGAAAAACTGTTTTTT.

This clone was counted once. CDR3 sequence reads: CSAKMGQGYGYTF. CDR3 in DNA: TGCAGCGCCAAAATGGGACAGGGGTATGGCTACACCTTC. V usage is TRBV29-1 and J usage is TRBJ1-2, with 10 nucleotides matching TRBD1. The germline gives CDR1 SQVTM, CDR2 ANQGSEA. Trimming at V came to 7 bases and at J to 5 bases, leaving 7 bases not matched to a gene. The CDR3 is 13 residues long. Full variable domain (rest looked up from reference TRBV29-1 and TRBJ1-2): SAVISQKPSRDICQRGTSLTIQCQVDSQVTMMFWYRQQPGQSLTLIATANQGSEATYESGFVIDKFPISRPNLTFSTLTVSNMSPEDSSIYLCSAKMGQGYGYTFGSGTRLTVV.

This chain joins TRBV6-6 and TRBJ2-1, with 7 bases that match TRBD2. Germline V gives CDR1 MNHNY, CDR2 SVGAGI (reference sequence). The CDR3 consists of 15 residues. The V gene end was trimmed by 3 bases and the J gene end by 5 bases; junction bases not matched to a gene: 7. Here the CDR3 reads CASSYRTRGNNEQFF. DNA of the CDR3: TGTGCCAGCAGTTATAGGACTAGAGGAAACAATGAGCAGTTCTTC.

The chain uses TRBV18 and TRBJ1-1; D is unresolved. This CDR3 has 13 residues. The germline gives CDR1 KGHSH, CDR2 LQKENI. Between the trimmed V and J ends, which lost 3 bases and 1 base, there was a span of 6 bases. CDR3 sequence: CASSPSGNTEAFF. The CDR3 DNA reads as TGTGCCAGCTCACCTTCGGGGAACACTGAAGCTTTCTTT.

This chain uses TRBV29-1 with TRBJ2-3, with 13 bases lining up with TRBD2. This CDR3 contains 14 residues. V was pared by 4 bases and J by 6 bases, with 4 bases of the junction left unmatched. Germline values: CDR1 SQVTM, CDR2 ANQGSEA. CDR3: CSVGRTSGSDTQYF. DNA for the CDR3: TGCAGCGTTGGAAGGACTAGCGGGAGCGATACGCAGTATTTT.

CDR3 amino acids: CASSLTRTGGNTEAFF. CDR3 bases: TGTGCCAGCAGCTTAACGAGGACAGGGGGGAACACTGAAGCTTTCTTT. The chain employs TRBV7-3 and TRBJ1-1; 10 nucleotides agree with TRBD1. Germline V gene sequence: CDR1 SGHTA, CDR2 FQGTGA. Germline trimming cut 0 bases from V and 1 base from J; bases unmatched to any gene: 2. This CDR3 region has 16 residues.

The chain has TRBV9 and TRBJ2-2; TRBD1 agrees at 9 bases. Germline-derived CDR1 and CDR2 are SGDLS and YYNGEE. The CDR3 sequence is 18 residues long. The J segment lost 4 bases and the V segment lost 0 bases, leaving 10 bases of the junction unmatched. CDR3 loop: CASSVGWADRGSTGELFF. In DNA, the CDR3 is TGTGCCAGCAGCGTAGGGTGGGCGGACAGGGGATCCACCGGGGAGCTGTTTTTT.

This clone was recorded a few times. The CDR3 DNA sequence: TGTGCCAGCAGTGCACAGGGATATGAAAAACTGTTTTTT. Encoded protein: CASSAQGYEKLFF. This chain uses TRBV2 with TRBJ1-4, with D perhaps TRBD1 (6 bases). The CDR3 covers 13 residues. Germline V gene lookup returns CDR1 SNHLY and CDR2 FYNNEI. V shed 4 bases and J shed 6 bases, with 9 bases lying between them.

The chain employs TRBV6-5 and TRBJ2-1; D gene unclear. The CDR3 spans 15 residues. The V gene's germline CDR1 is MNHEY and CDR2 SVGAGI. V was clipped by 6 bases and J by 4 bases, with 16 bases between them. The DNA for the CDR3 is TGTGCCAGCAGCCCCCGTGATGCGAGGTACAATGAGCAGTTCTTC. Its protein is CASSPRDARYNEQFF.

The rearrangement links TRBV5-4 to TRBJ2-7; 10 bases match TRBD2. With 4 bases clipped from V and 2 bases from J, the junction kept 15 bases outside the gene matches. This CDR3 contains 18 residues. Germline V gene sequence: CDR1 SGHNT, CDR2 YYREEE (reference sequence). The CDR3 protein is CASSLTIISAGGTYEQYF. The CDR3, as DNA: TGTGCCAGCAGCCTCACAATCATTTCAGCGGGGGGGACCTACGAGCAGTACTTC.